The entry that follows covers one TCR beta chain sequence. As yet, its antigen is unknown. The CDR3 is made up of 14 amino acids. Germline V gene sequence: CDR1 MGHDK, CDR2 SYGVNS. Between the trimmed V and J ends, which lost 1 base and 3 bases, there was a span of 9 bases. Only in-frame clones appear in the TCRdb table, and some are missing; sequencing was by immunoSEQ multiplex PCR. The sample holds tens of thousands of clones, roughly 88% seen once. The sample comes from a study of T cell responses to AZD1222 COVID-19 vaccine. Study-wide results and caveats: Repertoires were obtained solely post-peak T cell response.

The sequence was collected from an adult in good health. The specimen was peripheral blood, collected on day 0 of AZD1222 vaccination. The chain links TRBV25-1 to TRBJ2-5; D tentatively fits TRBD1 or TRBD2 (5 bases each). In DNA form, the CDR3 reads TGTGCCAGCAGTGAATTAGGGACGGAAGAGACCCAGTACTTC. Its protein is CASSELGTEETQYF.